The clone carrying this T cell receptor (beta chain) was seen many times. Its specificity is not known. Beta-chain TCR CDR3 regions were amplified from RNA transcripts. HTBI primers primed a first-round RT-PCR, and a second-round multiplex PCR followed. TCRdb reanalysed the multiplex PCR reads using MiXCR and keeps one entry per CDR3 protein. Among about 400,000 distinct CDR3 sequences, 15% to 20% were seen once, and the ten largest hold 1.6%. Trimming took 2 bases from V and 2 from J, leaving 7 bases between them. CDR3 size: 13 residues. From germline, CDR1 is SGHTA and CDR2 FQGTGA. The data were obtained in a study of Graves' ophthalmopathy and Graves' hyperthyroidism. The study, taken as a whole, reports: Separation of ophthalmopathy from stable hyperthyroidism was achieved by a 13-signature model, at approximately 90% sensitivity and 81.08% specificity.

All donors with ophthalmopathy were recorded as having moderate-to-severe activity, CAS ≥3, NOSPECS ≥4 and a duration under 3 months. No donor had other autoimmune disease, uncontrolled infection, pregnancy or lactation. The TCR was taken from a woman aged 18-29 years with Graves' ophthalmopathy. Input material: peripheral blood. This chain joins TRBV7-3 and TRBJ2-7; D gene uncertain. The CDR3 nucleotides are TGTGCCAGCAGCTTATCACTCGCCTACGAGCAGTACTTC. It codes for CASSLSLAYEQYF.